This is a list of T cell receptor beta chains from one sample in a study of PD-1 blockade in classical Hodgkin lymphoma. Libraries were prepared by immunoSEQ multiplex PCR; TCRdb keeps only in-frame clonotypes and omits some of them. The table has about 94,000 clones, roughly 89% seen once; the top ten hold around 10%. Sequences were derived from peripheral blood mononuclear cells (PBMCs), sampled before the second cycle of nivolumab. The source is a human donor with classical Hodgkin lymphoma. The CDR3 runs from the conserved cysteine through the conserved F or W. The D gene is left open where the match is weak. Size values are once, few and many counts, or a class for expanded clones, and some rows have none.

CSALGLAGFYEQYF,TGCAGCGCCCTCGGACTAGCGGGATTTTACGAGCAGTACTTC,14,TRBJ2-7,.,TRBV29-1,TRBD2
CASSSNFETGFTDTQYF,TGTGCCAGCAGTTCGAACTTCGAGACAGGGTTCACAGATACGCAGTATTTT,17,TRBJ2-3,.,TRBV28,TRBD1
CASSDRGINEQFF,TGTGCCAGCAGTGACAGGGGCATTAATGAGCAGTTCTTC,13,TRBJ2-1,few,TRBV27,TRBD1
CASSLTGSSGNTIYF,TGTGCCAGCAGTTTAACAGGTTCCTCTGGAAACACCATATATTTT,15,TRBJ1-3,.,TRBV27,.
CASSWNRDRGSYEQYF,TGTGCCAGCAGTTGGAACCGGGACAGGGGCTCCTACGAGCAGTACTTC,16,TRBJ2-7,.,TRBV6-5,TRBD1
CASSADRGSYEQYF,TGTGCCAGCAGCGCGGACAGGGGGTCCTACGAGCAGTACTTC,14,TRBJ2-7,.,TRBV7-9,TRBD1
CASSEGLTGLSYEQYF,TGTGCCAGCAGTGAAGGGCTGACGGGCCTCTCCTACGAGCAGTACTTC,16,TRBJ2-7,.,TRBV2,.
CASSVRFNEQFF,TGTGCCAGCAGCGTTCGTTTCAATGAGCAGTTCTTC,12,TRBJ2-1,.,TRBV9,.
CASSPDEPLYEQYF,TGTGCCAGCAGTCCCGACGAACCACTCTACGAGCAGTACTTC,14,TRBJ2-7,.,TRBV28,.
CASSVLAAYNEQFF,TGTGCCAGTAGTGTTCTAGCAGCCTACAATGAGCAGTTCTTC,14,TRBJ2-1,.,TRBV19,.
CASRSTRDRNQPQHF,TGTGCCAGCAGGTCGACCCGGGACAGGAATCAGCCCCAGCATTTT,15,TRBJ1-5,.,TRBV28,TRBD1
CASSLVAGDNEQFF,TGCGCCAGCAGCTTGGTAGCGGGAGACAATGAGCAGTTCTTC,14,TRBJ2-1,.,TRBV5-1,TRBD2
CAWSVAHRGVEYF,TGTGCCTGGAGTGTGGCCCACAGGGGGGTGGAGTACTTC,13,TRBJ2-7,.,TRBV30,TRBD1
CASSGGEDRSEQYF,TGTGCCAGCAGTGGGGGGGAGGACCGTAGCGAGCAGTACTTC,14,TRBJ2-7,few,TRBV6-1,.
CASRWGFTEAFF,TGTGCCAGCAGATGGGGGTTCACTGAAGCTTTCTTT,12,TRBJ1-1,.,TRBV6-1,.
CASSLATSGASREQFF,TGTGCCAGCAGTCTCGCGACTAGCGGGGCCTCGCGGGAGCAGTTCTTC,16,TRBJ2-1,.,TRBV28,TRBD2
CASSRPQVLSGYTF,TGTGCCAGCAGCCGCCCCCAAGTGCTGAGTGGCTACACCTTC,14,TRBJ1-2,.,TRBV5-5,.
CASSLYEQYF,TGTGCCAGCAGCCTCTACGAGCAGTACTTC,10,TRBJ2-7,.,TRBV28,.
CASSLDRARNTEAFF,TGTGCCAGCAGCTTGGACAGAGCTAGGAACACTGAAGCTTTCTTT,15,TRBJ1-1,.,TRBV7-2,.
CASSEGAGHTGELFF,TGTGCCAGCAGTGAGGGGGCTGGGCACACCGGGGAGCTGTTTTTT,15,TRBJ2-2,.,TRBV25-1,.
CASSPGPIQETQYF,TGTGCCAGCTCACCTGGCCCAATACAAGAGACCCAGTACTTC,14,TRBJ2-5,.,TRBV18,.
CASRGVYRDSEAFF,TGTGCCAGCAGAGGAGTGTACAGGGATTCTGAAGCTTTCTTT,14,TRBJ1-1,.,TRBV6-5,.
CASSIGRDRVTGELFF,TGTGCCAGCAGCATTGGCAGGGACAGGGTGACCGGGGAGCTGTTTTTT,16,TRBJ2-2,.,TRBV5-4,TRBD1
CASSSERQLGGELFF,TGCGCCAGCAGCTCCGAGCGGCAACTGGGGGGGGAGCTGTTTTTT,15,TRBJ2-2,.,TRBV5-1,.
CASSLRGSDTDTQYF,TGTGCCAGCAGCTTACGCGGGAGTGATACAGATACGCAGTATTTT,15,TRBJ2-3,medium-sized,TRBV7-3,TRBD2
CAISEGTGGYEQYF,TGTGCCATCAGTGAGGGGACAGGCGGATACGAGCAGTACTTC,14,TRBJ2-7,once,TRBV10-3,TRBD1
CASSYYGLADNNEQFF,TGTGCCAGCAGTTACTACGGACTAGCGGACAACAATGAGCAGTTCTTC,16,TRBJ2-1,.,TRBV6-6,TRBD2
CASSSTPVSGNTIYF,TGTGCCAGTAGTTCGACGCCCGTCTCTGGAAACACCATATATTTT,15,TRBJ1-3,.,TRBV19,.
CASSFTGAPYNEQFF,TGTGCCAGCAGTTTTACAGGGGCCCCTTACAATGAGCAGTTCTTC,15,TRBJ2-1,.,TRBV27,TRBD1
CASAPRNLSPTDTQYF,TGTGCCAGCGCCCCCCGAAACCTGAGCCCCACAGATACGCAGTATTTT,16,TRBJ2-3,.,TRBV13,.
CASSDPPGRDAEAFF,TGTGCCAGCAGTGATCCCCCGGGTCGTGACGCTGAAGCTTTCTTT,15,TRBJ1-1,.,TRBV2,.
CASARQGPSYEQYF,TGTGCCAGTGCAAGACAGGGCCCCTCCTACGAGCAGTACTTC,14,TRBJ2-7,.,TRBV19,TRBD1
CASSHTSTGSYGYTF,TGCGCCAGCAGCCATACTTCGACAGGGTCCTATGGCTACACCTTC,15,TRBJ1-2,.,TRBV4-1,TRBD1
CASSGGSSYEQYF,TGTGCCAGCTCCGGGGGGAGCTCCTACGAGCAGTACTTC,13,TRBJ2-7,.,TRBV9,TRBD2
CASSLLATSTDTQYF,TGTGCCAGCAGCTTACTAGCCACTAGCACAGATACGCAGTATTTT,15,TRBJ2-3,once,TRBV7-9,.
CASTSRDRVFTEAFF,TGTGCCAGCACGTCCCGGGACAGGGTATTCACTGAAGCTTTCTTT,15,TRBJ1-1,.,TRBV28,TRBD1